This record looks at one TCR beta chain sequence and its context. The method was immunoSEQ multiplex PCR; TCRdb's version includes in-frame clones alone and lacks a portion of them. The table has 250,000 to 300,000 clones, around 81% seen once; the top ten hold about 3.2%. From germline, CDR1 is LGHNA and CDR2 YSLEER. This CDR3 region has 16 residues. Trimming left V 0 bases short and J 8 bases short, with 17 bases between. This sample stems from a study of blood T cell repertoires in COVID-19. The sequenced material came from peripheral blood. The chain combines TRBV4-3 with TRBJ2-1, with D unclear. The source of this sequence is a woman aged 55-75 years with active or convalescent COVID-19. CDR3 sequence (DNA): TGCGCCAGCAGCCAAGATATGACGGGTGTACGTTATGAGCAGTTCTTC. This gives the protein CASSQDMTGVRYEQFF.